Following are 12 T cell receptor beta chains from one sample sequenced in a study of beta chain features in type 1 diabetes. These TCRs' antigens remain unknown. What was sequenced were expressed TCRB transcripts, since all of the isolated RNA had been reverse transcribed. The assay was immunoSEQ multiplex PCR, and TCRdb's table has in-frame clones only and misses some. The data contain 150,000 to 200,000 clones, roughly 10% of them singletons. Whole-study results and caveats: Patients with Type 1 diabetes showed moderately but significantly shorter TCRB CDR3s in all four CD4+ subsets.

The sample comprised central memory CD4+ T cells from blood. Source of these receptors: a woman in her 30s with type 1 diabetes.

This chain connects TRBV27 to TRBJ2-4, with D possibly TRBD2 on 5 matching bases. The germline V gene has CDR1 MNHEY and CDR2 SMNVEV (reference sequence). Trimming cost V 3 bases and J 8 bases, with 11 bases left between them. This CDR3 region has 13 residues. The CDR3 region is CASSLSGSDIQYF. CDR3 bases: TGTGCCAGCAGTTTGTCGGGATCGGACATTCAGTACTTC.

The CDR3 DNA is TGTGCCAGCTCCCAGTTTAGCAGACCCGAGAATAACTATGGCTACACCTTC. Translated, it gives CASSQFSRPENNYGYTF. The J gene is TRBJ1-2, the V gene TRBV18, with no clear D. Deletions cut 6 bases from V and 1 base from J, with 21 bases between. Looked up from germline, CDR1 is KGHSH and CDR2 is LQKENI. This CDR3 has 17 residues.

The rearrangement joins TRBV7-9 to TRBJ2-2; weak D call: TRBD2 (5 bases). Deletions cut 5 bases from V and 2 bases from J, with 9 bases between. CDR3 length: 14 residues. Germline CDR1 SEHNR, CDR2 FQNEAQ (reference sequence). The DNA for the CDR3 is TGTGCCAGCAGCAGGACTTTCAACACCGGGGAGCTGTTTTTT. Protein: CASSRTFNTGELFF.

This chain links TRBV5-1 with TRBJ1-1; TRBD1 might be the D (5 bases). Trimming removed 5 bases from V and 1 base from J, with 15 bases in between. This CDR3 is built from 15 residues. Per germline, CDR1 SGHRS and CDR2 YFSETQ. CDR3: CASSRSGQSNTEAFF. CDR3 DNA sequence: TGCGCCAGCAGTCGATCAGGGCAGTCGAACACTGAAGCTTTCTTT. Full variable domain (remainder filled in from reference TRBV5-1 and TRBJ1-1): KAGVTQTPRYLIKTRGQQVTLSCSPISGHRSVSWYQQTPGQGLQFLFEYFSETQRNKGNFPGRFSGRQFSNSRSEMNVSTLELGDSALYLCASSRSGQSNTEAFFGQGTRLTVV.

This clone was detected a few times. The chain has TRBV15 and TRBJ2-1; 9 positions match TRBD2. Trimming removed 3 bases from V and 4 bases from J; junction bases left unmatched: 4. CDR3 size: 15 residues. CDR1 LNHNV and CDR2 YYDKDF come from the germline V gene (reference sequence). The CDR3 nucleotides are TGTGCCACCAGCAGGGTAGCGGGGGCATACAATGAGCAGTTCTTC. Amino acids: CATSRVAGAYNEQFF.

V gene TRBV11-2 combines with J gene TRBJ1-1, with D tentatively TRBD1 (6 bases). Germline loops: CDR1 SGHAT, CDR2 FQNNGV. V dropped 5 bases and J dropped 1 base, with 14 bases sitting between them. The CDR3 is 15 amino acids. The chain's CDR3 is CASSPIRGANTEAFF. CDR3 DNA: TGTGCCAGCAGCCCGATCCGGGGGGCGAACACTGAAGCTTTCTTT.

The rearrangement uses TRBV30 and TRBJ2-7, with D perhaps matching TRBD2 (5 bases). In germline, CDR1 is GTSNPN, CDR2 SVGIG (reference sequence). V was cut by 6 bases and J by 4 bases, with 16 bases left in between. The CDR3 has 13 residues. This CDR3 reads CACGGSQKYEQYF. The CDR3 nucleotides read TGTGCCTGCGGAGGATCGCAGAAATACGAGCAGTACTTC.

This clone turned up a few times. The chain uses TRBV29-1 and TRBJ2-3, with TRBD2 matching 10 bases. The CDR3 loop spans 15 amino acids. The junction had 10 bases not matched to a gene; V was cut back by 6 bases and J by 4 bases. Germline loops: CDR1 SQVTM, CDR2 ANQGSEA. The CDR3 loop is CSVDGGAGGPDTQYF. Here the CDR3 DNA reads TGCAGCGTCGACGGGGGAGCGGGAGGGCCAGATACGCAGTATTTT.

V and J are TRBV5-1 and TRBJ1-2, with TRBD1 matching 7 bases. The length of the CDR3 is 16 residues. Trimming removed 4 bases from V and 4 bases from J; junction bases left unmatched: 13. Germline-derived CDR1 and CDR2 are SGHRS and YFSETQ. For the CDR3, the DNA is TGCGCCAGCAGCCGCCAGGGACAGCTCCCCCCCTATGGCTACACCTTC. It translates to CASSRQGQLPPYGYTF.

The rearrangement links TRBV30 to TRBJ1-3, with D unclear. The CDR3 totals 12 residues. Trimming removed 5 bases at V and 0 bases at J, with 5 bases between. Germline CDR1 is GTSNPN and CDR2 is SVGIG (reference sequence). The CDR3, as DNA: TGTGCCTGGGACATCTCTGGAAACACCATATATTTT. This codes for CAWDISGNTIYF. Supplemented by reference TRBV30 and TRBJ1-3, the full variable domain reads SQTIHQWPATLVQPVGSPLSLECTVEGTSNPNLYWYRQAAGRGLQLLFYSVGIGQISSEVPQNLSASRPQDRQFILSSKKLLLSDSGFYLCAWDISGNTIYFGEGSWLTVV.

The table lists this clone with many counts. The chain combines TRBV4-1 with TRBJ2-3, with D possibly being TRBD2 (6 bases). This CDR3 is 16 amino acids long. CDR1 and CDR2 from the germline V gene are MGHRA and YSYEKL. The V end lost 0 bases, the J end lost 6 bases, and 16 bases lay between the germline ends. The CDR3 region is CASSQDRGRLKDTQYF. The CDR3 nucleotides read TGCGCCAGCAGCCAAGATCGGGGGAGGCTGAAGGATACGCAGTATTTT.

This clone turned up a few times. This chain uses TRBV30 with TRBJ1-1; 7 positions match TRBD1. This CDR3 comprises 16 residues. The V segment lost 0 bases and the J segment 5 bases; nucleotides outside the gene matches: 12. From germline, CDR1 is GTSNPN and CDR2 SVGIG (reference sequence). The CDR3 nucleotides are TGTGCCTGGAGTGTACGTCGGGGCAGGGGGAGGACTGAAGCTTTCTTT. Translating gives CAWSVRRGRGRTEAFF.